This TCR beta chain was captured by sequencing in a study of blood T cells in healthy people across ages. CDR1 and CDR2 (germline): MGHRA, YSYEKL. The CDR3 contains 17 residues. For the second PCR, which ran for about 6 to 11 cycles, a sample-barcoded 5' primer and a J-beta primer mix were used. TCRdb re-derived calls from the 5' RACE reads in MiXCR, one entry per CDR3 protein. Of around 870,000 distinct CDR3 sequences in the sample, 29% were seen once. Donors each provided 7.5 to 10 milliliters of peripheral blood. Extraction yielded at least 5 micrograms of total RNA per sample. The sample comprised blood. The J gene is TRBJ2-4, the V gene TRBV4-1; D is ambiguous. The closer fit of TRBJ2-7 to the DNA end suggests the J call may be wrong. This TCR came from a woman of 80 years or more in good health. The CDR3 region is CASSQDLGQALTYEQYF. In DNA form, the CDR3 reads TGCGCCAGCAGCCAAGATCTCGGCCAGGCCTTGACCTACGAGCAGTACTTC.